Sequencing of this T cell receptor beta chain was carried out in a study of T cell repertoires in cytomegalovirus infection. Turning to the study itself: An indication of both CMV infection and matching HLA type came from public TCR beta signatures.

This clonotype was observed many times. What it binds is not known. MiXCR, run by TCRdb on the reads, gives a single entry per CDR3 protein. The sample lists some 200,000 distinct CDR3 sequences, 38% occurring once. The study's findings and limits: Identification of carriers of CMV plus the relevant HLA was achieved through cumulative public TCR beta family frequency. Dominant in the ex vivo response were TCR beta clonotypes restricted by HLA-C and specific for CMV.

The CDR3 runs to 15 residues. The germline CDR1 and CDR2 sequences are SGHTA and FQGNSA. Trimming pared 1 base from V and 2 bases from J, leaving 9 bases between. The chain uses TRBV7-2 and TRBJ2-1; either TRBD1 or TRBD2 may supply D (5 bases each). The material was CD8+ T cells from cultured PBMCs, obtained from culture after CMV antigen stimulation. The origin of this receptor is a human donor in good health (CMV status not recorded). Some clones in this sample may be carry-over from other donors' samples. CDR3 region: CASSLEGETYNEQFF. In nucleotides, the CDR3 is TGTGCCAGCAGCTTAGAAGGGGAGACCTACAATGAGCAGTTCTTC.